This entry features one TCR beta chain sequence. The antigen is not known. The data were taken from a study of identical twins. Study conclusions and caveats: The study based its conclusions on cross-sectional statistical analysis and did not follow the same donors. Models underestimated how often monozygotic twins shared out-of-frame TCR alpha.

One entry per CDR3 protein results from TCRdb running MiXCR on the 5' RACE reads. This sample has under 350,000 distinct CDR3 sequences, with roughly 9% found just once. CDR1 is SQVTM and CDR2 is ANQGSEA in the germline V gene. The CDR3 is 13 amino acids. V gave up 3 bases and J gave up 3 bases, with 12 bases separating them. The sample also formed part of further work on yellow fever vaccine responses in identical twins.

The receptor comes from a woman between 18 and 29 years old in good health. Input material: CD8+ T cells sorted from blood. V is TRBV29-1 and J is TRBJ2-7; D uncertain. The CDR3 loop is CSVEWGLGYEQYF. The DNA of the CDR3 is TGCAGCGTTGAGTGGGGTCTCGGCTACGAGCAGTACTTC.